Below are 27 T cell receptor beta chains sequenced from a single sample in a study of control samples from healthy donors and cancer patients. Clones were read by immunoSEQ multiplex PCR, and TCRdb kept only the in-frame ones, dropping some. The sample consists of 150,000 or so clones, around nine tenths of them appearing once. The sample was blood. These receptor sequences come from a man between 18 and 29 years old in good health.

The CDR3 reads CSAGTSGAPRNEQFF. The CDR3 nucleotides read TGCAGCGCTGGGACTAGCGGGGCCCCACGGAATGAGCAGTTCTTC. The chain employs TRBV29-1 and TRBJ2-1, with 13 bases aligning to TRBD2. The CDR3 is 15 residues long. Germline values: CDR1 SQVTM, CDR2 ANQGSEA. The V and J ends lost 7 bases and 7 bases, in that order; junction bases with no gene match: 10.

The V and J genes are TRBV3-1 (or the pseudogene TRBV3-2) and TRBJ2-3; TRBD2 matches 8 bases. V trimming: 0 bases; J trimming: 4 bases; junction bases outside the gene matches: 12. CDR3 size: 18 residues. Germline-derived CDR1 and CDR2 are LGHDT and YNNKEL (reference sequence). DNA of the CDR3: TGTGCCAGCAGCCAAGAATTTTCGGGACTAGTAACACCAGATACGCAGTATTTT. It encodes CASSQEFSGLVTPDTQYF.

The chain couples TRBV7-9 to TRBJ2-2; 7 nucleotides agree with TRBD1. The length of the CDR3 is 15 residues. V trimming: 5 bases; J trimming: 9 bases; junction bases outside the gene matches: 12. Germline CDR1 is SEHNR and CDR2 is FQNEAQ (reference sequence). The CDR3 loop is CASSLGQVNGRELFF. DNA of the CDR3: TGTGCCAGCAGCCTCGGACAGGTGAATGGCCGGGAGCTGTTTTTT. Full variable domain (remainder filled in from reference TRBV7-9 and TRBJ2-2): DTGVSQNPRHKITKRGQNVTFRCDPISEHNRLYWYRQTLGQGPEFLTYFQNEAQLEKSRLLSDRFSAERPKGSFSTLEIQRTEQGDSAMYLCASSLGQVNGRELFFGEGSRLTVL.

V is TRBV27 and J is TRBJ1-2; D unresolved. This CDR3 has 14 residues. CDR1 MNHEY and CDR2 SMNVEV come from the germline V gene (reference sequence). V gave up 5 bases and J gave up 7 bases, with 17 bases separating them. CDR3 DNA sequence: TGTGCCAGCAGTGTGGGAGGTGGTCCGTCTGGCTACACCTTC. It encodes CASSVGGGPSGYTF.

The genes are TRBV2 and TRBJ2-3; D possibly uses TRBD1 or TRBD2 (6 bases each). The CDR3 totals 14 residues. Trimming took 7 bases from V and 2 from J, leaving 13 bases between them. Looked up from germline, CDR1 is SNHLY and CDR2 is FYNNEI. The CDR3 reads CASKRRGVTDTQYF. The CDR3 bases are TGTGCCAGCAAACGAAGGGGGGTCACAGATACGCAGTATTTT.

This clone has just one count. The chain uses TRBV30 and TRBJ1-6; 8 nucleotides agree with TRBD1. Germline CDR1 is GTSNPN and CDR2 is SVGIG (reference sequence). Trimming removed 1 base from V and 8 bases from J; junction bases left unmatched: 4. The CDR3 is 14 amino acids. CDR3 sequence: CAWSGTGIYSPLHF. The CDR3 nucleotides are TGTGCCTGGAGTGGGACAGGGATATATTCACCCCTCCACTTT. Drawing the rest from reference TRBV30 and TRBJ1-6, the complete variable domain is SQTIHQWPATLVQPVGSPLSLECTVEGTSNPNLYWYRQAAGRGLQLLFYSVGIGQISSEVPQNLSASRPQDRQFILSSKKLLLSDSGFYLCAWSGTGIYSPLHFGNGTRLTVT.

This clone turned up a few times. The V and J genes are TRBV5-5 and TRBJ2-7; weak D call: TRBD1 (6 bases). V gave up 0 bases and J gave up 2 bases, with 12 bases separating them. Germline V gives CDR1 SGHKS, CDR2 YYEKEE (reference sequence). The CDR3 consists of 15 residues. CDR3 residues: CASSLAPGEPYEQYF. The CDR3 DNA follows: TGTGCCAGCAGCTTGGCGCCAGGGGAACCCTACGAGCAGTACTTC.

This clone was counted a few times. The rearrangement joins TRBV18 to TRBJ1-6; a possible D gene is TRBD1 (5 bases). CDR1 is KGHSH and CDR2 is LQKENI in the germline V gene. Trimming took off 6 bases at V and 6 bases at J, with 9 bases between the two ends. The CDR3 runs to 13 residues. CDR3 sequence: CASSGGANSPLHF. The CDR3 bases are TGTGCCAGCTCCGGAGGGGCTAATTCACCCCTCCACTTT.

This clone came up once. The chain employs TRBV5-1 and TRBJ2-1; 10 bases map to TRBD2. The CDR3 runs to 17 residues. Germline V gene sequence: CDR1 SGHRS, CDR2 YFSETQ. The J segment lost 8 bases and the V segment lost 6 bases, leaving 17 bases of the junction unmatched. CDR3 sequence (DNA): TGCGCCAGCACCGTCAGTCCAGCGGGGGGGCCTAAGGATGAGCAGTTCTTC. Encoded protein: CASTVSPAGGPKDEQFF.

The J gene is TRBJ2-7, the V gene TRBV27; the D is unclear. The CDR3 is made up of 14 amino acids. Germline V gene sequence: CDR1 MNHEY, CDR2 SMNVEV (reference sequence). The V and J ends lost 1 base and 4 bases respectively, with 11 bases between them. In DNA form, the CDR3 reads TGTGCCAGCAGTTTATTGGAGCGTTCGTACGAGCAGTACTTC. As protein: CASSLLERSYEQYF.

The CDR3 DNA reads as TGCGCCAGCAGTCAAGGTTCGGACGGAACTAAGACCCAGTACTTC. Its protein is CASSQGSDGTKTQYF. V gene TRBV23-1 combines with J gene TRBJ2-5, with D unclear. TRBV23-1 is known as an ORF, though its function is uncertain. Trimming stripped 2 bases from V and 6 bases from J, with 16 bases between. The CDR3 totals 15 residues.

The chain couples TRBV9 to TRBJ2-3, with 7 bases lining up with TRBD1. Germline-derived CDR1 and CDR2 are SGDLS and YYNGEE. V was clipped by 3 bases and J by 0 bases; unmatched bases: 7. This CDR3 is built from 16 residues. This CDR3 reads CASSARQGSSTDTQYF. CDR3 coding DNA: TGTGCCAGCAGCGCCAGACAGGGTTCGAGCACAGATACGCAGTATTTT.

This chain uses TRBV2 with TRBJ2-1; TRBD2 matches at 8 bases. Germline trimming cut 4 bases from V and 8 bases from J; bases unmatched to any gene: 10. The CDR3 contains 15 residues. CDR1 is SNHLY, CDR2 FYNNEI, per germline. CDR3: CASSASGGRLDEQFF. The DNA of the CDR3 is TGTGCCAGCAGTGCGTCGGGGGGGCGTTTGGATGAGCAGTTCTTC.

The chain combines TRBV5-5 with TRBJ2-2; no reliable D call. The V and J ends lost 0 bases and 4 bases respectively, with 7 bases between them. CDR3 size: 14 residues. Germline V lookup: CDR1 SGHKS, CDR2 YYEKEE (reference sequence). The CDR3 DNA is TGTGCCAGCAGCTTGGGTTTAGCCACCGGGGAGCTGTTTTTT. It yields the protein CASSLGLATGELFF. The variable domain in full, completed from reference TRBV5-5 and TRBJ2-2, reads DAGVTQSPTHLIKTRGQQVTLRCSPISGHKSVSWYQQVLGQGPQFIFQYYEKEERGRGNFPDRFSARQFPNYSSELNVNALLLGDSALYLCASSLGLATGELFFGEGSRLTVL.

The V gene is TRBV14, the J gene TRBJ2-2; weak D call: TRBD1 (5 bases). V lost 0 bases and J 1 base, leaving 9 bases between the germline ends. CDR3 length: 16 residues. CDR1 SGHDN and CDR2 FVKESK come from the germline V gene. CDR3 protein: CASSQDIGQNTGELFF. CDR3 nucleotides: TGTGCCAGCAGCCAAGATATCGGACAGAACACCGGGGAGCTGTTTTTT.

The V call is TRBV27, the J call TRBJ2-2; D may be TRBD2 (7 bases). Trimming left V 8 bases short and J 6 bases short, with 16 bases between. The CDR3 runs 14 residues. CDR1 is MNHEY, CDR2 SMNVEV, per germline (reference sequence). CDR3 in amino acids: CASAAGGAPGELFF. Written as DNA, the CDR3 is TGTGCCAGCGCCGCTGGGGGGGCCCCCGGGGAGCTGTTTTTT.

The V call is TRBV7-2, the J call TRBJ2-3; 14 positions agree with TRBD2. This CDR3 has 16 residues. In germline, CDR1 is SGHTA, CDR2 FQGNSA. V dropped 4 bases and J dropped 8; count of bases not matched to a gene: 8. For the CDR3, the DNA is TGTGCCAGCAGCTCACGACTAGCGGGGGGGCGTGGTACGCAGTATTTT. Translated, it gives CASSSRLAGGRGTQYF.

The chain uses TRBV5-1 and TRBJ2-3, with 8 bases aligning to TRBD2. This CDR3 has 16 amino acids. The germline V gene encodes CDR1 SGHRS and CDR2 YFSETQ. V was clipped by 0 bases and J by 2 bases; unmatched bases: 5. The CDR3: CASSLAPAGDTDTQYF. The CDR3 DNA sequence: TGCGCCAGCAGCTTGGCCCCAGCGGGGGACACAGATACGCAGTATTTT.

The genes are TRBV6-5 and TRBJ2-3; possible D gene TRBD2, 6 bases. This CDR3 is 16 amino acids long. The V end lost 0 bases, the J end lost 1 base, and 11 bases lay between the germline ends. Germline V lookup: CDR1 MNHEY, CDR2 SVGAGI. CDR3 sequence: CASSYSWGLRTDTQYF. CDR3 sequence (DNA): TGTGCCAGCAGTTACTCATGGGGACTCCGCACAGATACGCAGTATTTT.

The V call is TRBV2, the J call TRBJ1-1; D is uncertain. Germline V gives CDR1 SNHLY, CDR2 FYNNEI. The CDR3 loop spans 10 amino acids. Trimming pared 7 bases from V and 11 bases from J, leaving 11 bases between. CDR3 in amino acids: CASTQGLAFF. The CDR3 region has the DNA TGTGCCAGCACCCAAGGGTTGGCTTTCTTT. Filled out from reference TRBV2 and TRBJ1-1, the complete variable domain reads EPEVTQTPSHQVTQMGQEVILRCVPISNHLYFYWYRQILGQKVEFLVSFYNNEISEKSEIFDDQFSVERPDGSNFTLKIRSTKLEDSAMYFCASTQGLAFFGQGTRLTVV.

This clone has only one observation. This sequence joins TRBV19 and TRBJ1-2, with unresolved D. This CDR3 region has 13 residues. The V gene's germline CDR1 is LNHDA and CDR2 SQIVND (reference sequence). V was clipped by 1 base and J by 5 bases, with 8 bases between them. The CDR3 sequence: CASSIAAEYGYTF. CDR3 nucleotide sequence: TGTGCCAGTAGTATAGCGGCAGAGTATGGCTACACCTTC.

On this clone itself: One end of the junction varies from germline; a read error may be responsible. This sequence joins TRBV12-3 or TRBV12-4 and TRBJ1-1; the D gene is possibly TRBD1 (6 bases). This CDR3 is built from 12 residues. The CDR3 spells CASSLVRGQEIF. CDR3 bases: TGTGCCAGCAGTTTAGTCCGGGGGCAGGAGATCTTT.

The CDR3 nucleotides are TGTGCCAGCAGTTTGTTCAGGGCCACTGAAGCTTTCTTT. This codes for CASSLFRATEAFF. The V gene is TRBV27, the J gene TRBJ1-1; D may be TRBD1 (5 bases). Germline CDR1 MNHEY, CDR2 SMNVEV (reference sequence). The germline V and J ends were trimmed by 3 bases and 4 bases, with 9 bases remaining between them. This CDR3 region has 13 residues.

Concerning this clone: The CDR3 carries no conserved terminal phenylalanine or tryptophan, so it likely arises from a read error. The DNA is left out, because the CDR3 cannot be placed on it with certainty; the CDR3 is given as TCRdb lists it. V and J are TRBV28 and TRBJ2-7; the DNA was not compared with TRBD1, the D call given in the table. Germline V gene sequence: CDR1 MDHEN, CDR2 SYDVKM. Termini included, the CDR3 measures 13 amino acids. CDR3 protein: CASSLRPPRQDKH.

The chain combines TRBV4-1 with TRBJ2-1; D remains ambiguous. The CDR3 spans 14 residues. Germline V CDR1 and CDR2: MGHRA, YSYEKL. Trimming took 0 bases from V and 5 from J, leaving 8 bases between them. The CDR3 loop reads CASSQDRTDNEQFF. The CDR3 nucleotides are TGCGCCAGCAGCCAAGATCGGACGGACAATGAGCAGTTCTTC.

V and J are TRBV29-1 and TRBJ2-3, with a tentative D call TRBD2 (6 bases). Trimming shortened V by 8 bases and J by 5 bases, and 20 bases separated the two germline ends. The CDR3 consists of 14 residues. The germline V gene has CDR1 SQVTM and CDR2 ANQGSEA. The CDR3 region is CSPSPEEGLDTQYF. In DNA, the CDR3 is TGCAGCCCCTCCCCGGAGGAGGGCCTAGATACGCAGTATTTT.

The gene calls are TRBV6-6 and TRBJ1-2; no clear D. Germline V gene data show CDR1 as MNHNY and CDR2 as SVGAGI (reference sequence). CDR3 length equals 14 residues. V was clipped by 7 bases and J by 3 bases, with 15 bases between them. The CDR3 DNA sequence: TGTGCCAGCAAACCGAGAGAGGGTGACTATGGCTACACCTTC. This gives the protein CASKPREGDYGYTF.